This T cell receptor (beta chain) comes out of a study of early T cells in non-severe SARS-CoV-2 infection. This clonotype was observed a handful of times. One entry per CDR3 protein, called by TCRdb with MiXCR from the 5' RACE reads. Here the sample spans roughly 70,000 distinct CDR3 sequences, less than 15% being singletons. The germline CDR1 and CDR2 sequences are MNHEY and SVGEGT. The junction had 10 bases not matched to a gene; V was cut back by 6 bases and J by 5 bases. The CDR3 consists of 16 residues. The receptor was derived from an adult who was a healthcare worker with PCR-confirmed SARS-CoV-2 infection or an uninfected control (not recorded which). Sequenced input: whole blood. The gene calls are TRBV6-2 or TRBV6-3 and TRBJ2-5; 12 bases match TRBD2. The chain's CDR3 is CASSRRLAGVSETQYF. CDR3 coding DNA: TGTGCCAGCAGCCGCCGACTAGCGGGAGTATCGGAGACCCAGTACTTC.